This entry lists 26 T cell receptor beta chains sequenced from one sample in a study of blood T cell repertoires in COVID-19. TCRdb keeps only in-frame clones here, not all; method: immunoSEQ multiplex PCR. The table shows roughly 190,000 clones, with about nine tenths occurring only once. The sample taken for sequencing was peripheral blood. The source of these receptors is a woman aged 60-75 years with COVID-19, enrolled during active disease.

The sample holds a few counts of this clone. The chain joins TRBV6-6 to TRBJ1-2; no reliable D call. The CDR3 has 13 amino acids. Germline assignment: CDR1 MNHNY and CDR2 SVGAGI (reference sequence). Trimming took off 0 bases at V and 7 bases at J, with 9 bases between the two ends. The CDR3 reads CASSYSGISGYTF. The CDR3 nucleotides are TGTGCCAGCAGTTACTCCGGGATATCTGGCTACACCTTC.

CDR3 sequence: CATSDGLAGGYEQYF. CDR3 bases: TGTGCCACCAGTGACGGACTAGCGGGAGGGTACGAGCAGTACTTC. This chain links TRBV24-1 with TRBJ2-7; 15 bases match TRBD2. The CDR3 is made up of 15 amino acids. V lost 4 bases to trimming and J lost 4 bases; unmatched junction nucleotides: 1. Germline loops: CDR1 KGHDR, CDR2 SFDVKD.

The chain couples TRBV19 to TRBJ1-5, with 12 bases fitting TRBD1. This CDR3 has 16 amino acids. Germline V gene lookup returns CDR1 LNHDA and CDR2 SQIVND (reference sequence). J gave up 4 bases and V 4 bases, and 5 bases lay outside the gene matches. The CDR3 DNA reads as TGTGCCAGTAGTAGGGGACAGGGGGCGGGAAATCAGCCCCAGCATTTT. This codes for CASSRGQGAGNQPQHF.

The chain is built from TRBV20-1 and TRBJ2-7; TRBD2 aligns across 9 bases. J lost 3 bases, V lost 3 bases, and 3 bases had no gene match. CDR3 size: 13 residues. Germline V gene lookup returns CDR1 DFQATT and CDR2 SNEGSKA (reference sequence). The CDR3 loop reads CSASLAGLYEQYF. CDR3 coding DNA: TGCAGTGCTAGTCTAGCGGGACTCTACGAGCAGTACTTC.

V and J are TRBV4-2 and TRBJ1-1; 7 positions match TRBD1. After removal of 0 bases from V and 2 bases from J, the junction contained 6 bases not matched to a gene. This CDR3 region has 16 residues. Looked up from germline, CDR1 is LGHNA and CDR2 is YNFKEQ. DNA for the CDR3: TGTGCCAGCAGCCAAGAAGGGGGACAGCGAAACACTGAAGCTTTCTTT. The encoded protein is CASSQEGGQRNTEAFF.

V is TRBV19 and J is TRBJ1-5, with TRBD1 matching 9 bases. The CDR3 sequence is 15 residues long. With V trimmed by 9 bases and J by 2 bases, 8 bases remained unmatched. CDR1 and CDR2 from the germline V gene are LNHDA and SQIVND (reference sequence). In DNA, the CDR3 is TGTGCCAGCCAGACAGGGGGGAATGGCAATCAGCCCCAGCATTTT. Its protein product is CASQTGGNGNQPQHF.

The chain couples TRBV4-1 to TRBJ1-1, with D maybe TRBD1 (6 bases). V lost 4 bases, J lost 3 bases, and 12 bases lay in between. Germline loops: CDR1 MGHRA, CDR2 YSYEKL. The CDR3 runs to 14 residues. CDR3 nucleotides: TGCGCCAGCAGCCCCCAGGGGCGCCACACTGAAGCTTTCTTT. Translation: CASSPQGRHTEAFF.

The chain uses TRBV10-3 and TRBJ2-7; TRBD1 matches 7 bases. The junction had 6 bases not matched to a gene; V was cut back by 3 bases and J by 4 bases. Germline V lookup: CDR1 ENHRY, CDR2 SYGVKD. This CDR3 region has 14 residues. The CDR3 protein is CAISDRDRLYEQYF. CDR3 nucleotide sequence: TGTGCCATCAGTGACCGGGACAGACTATACGAGCAGTACTTC.

The chain links TRBV28 to TRBJ2-7, with D perhaps TRBD2 (7 bases). The CDR3 covers 15 residues. The germline V gene encodes CDR1 MDHEN and CDR2 SYDVKM. With 2 bases removed from V and 6 bases from J, the gap between germline ends came to 17 bases. Written as DNA, the CDR3 is TGTGCCAGCAGTTTAAGGGGGGGGCCCAACCCCGAGCAGTACTTC. Translating gives CASSLRGGPNPEQYF.

The gene calls are TRBV2 and TRBJ2-1; TRBD2 aligns across 10 bases. After removal of 6 bases from V and 3 bases from J, the junction contained 5 bases not matched to a gene. The germline V gene has CDR1 SNHLY and CDR2 FYNNEI. The CDR3 is made up of 15 amino acids. The CDR3, as DNA: TGTGCCAGCAGAAGTCTAGCGGGAGTCTACAATGAGCAGTTCTTC. This encodes CASRSLAGVYNEQFF.

The chain has TRBV6-5 and TRBJ2-7; 7 bases line up with TRBD1. The CDR3 loop spans 14 amino acids. The V segment lost 8 bases and the J segment 7 bases; nucleotides outside the gene matches: 14. Per germline, CDR1 MNHEY and CDR2 SVGAGI. CDR3 nucleotide sequence: TGTGCCAGCCATGGGGGACAGCTAACGGGAGAGCAGTACTTC. Protein product: CASHGGQLTGEQYF.

The CDR3 nucleotides read TGTGCCAGCAGCTTACCTCCAGTAGAAGCTTTCTTT. This codes for CASSLPPVEAFF. The chain joins TRBV11-2 to TRBJ1-1; D call uncertain. Between the trimmed V and J ends, which lost 2 bases and 8 bases, there was a span of 9 bases. This CDR3 spans 12 amino acids. Germline V CDR1 and CDR2: SGHAT, FQNNGV.

The CDR3 region is CASGFATRTGELFF. In DNA form, the CDR3 reads TGTGCTAGTGGTTTCGCGACGCGGACCGGGGAGCTGTTTTTT. The J gene is TRBJ2-2, the V gene TRBV12-5; D call uncertain. Germline assignment: CDR1 LGHNT and CDR2 FRNRAP. The CDR3 sequence is 14 residues long. V lost 3 bases to trimming and J lost 5 bases, with 10 bases between them.

The sample holds one count of this clone. The rearrangement joins TRBV28 to TRBJ2-4, with 12 bases matching TRBD2. CDR3 size: 13 residues. CDR1 and CDR2 from the germline V gene are MDHEN and SYDVKM. V dropped 5 bases and J dropped 10; count of bases not matched to a gene: 3. CDR3 in amino acids: CASSRLAGVIQYF. The CDR3 DNA reads TGTGCCAGCAGTCGACTAGCGGGAGTAATTCAGTACTTC.

The chain recombines TRBV6-6 with TRBJ1-2; D unclear. V lost 3 bases to trimming and J lost 4 bases, with 9 bases between them. Germline V gives CDR1 MNHNY, CDR2 SVGAGI (reference sequence). CDR3 length equals 13 residues. CDR3 residues: CASSYSGRYGYTF. The CDR3 region has the DNA TGTGCCAGCAGTTATAGCGGACGCTATGGCTACACCTTC.

In this sample, this clone turned up a few times. This rearrangement joins TRBV11-2 to TRBJ2-1, with 12 bases lining up with TRBD2. Germline V gene lookup returns CDR1 SGHAT and CDR2 FQNNGV. Trimming removed 1 base from V and 7 bases from J; junction bases left unmatched: 11. The CDR3 runs 18 residues. In DNA, the CDR3 is TGTGCCAGCAGCTTAGGGACTAGCGGGATAAAGTCTGGGAATGAGCAGTTCTTC. It specifies CASSLGTSGIKSGNEQFF. Using reference TRBV11-2 and TRBJ2-1 for the parts outside the CDR3, the full variable domain is EAGVAQSPRYKIIEKRQSVAFWCNPISGHATLYWYQQILGQGPKLLIQFQNNGVVDDSQLPKDRFSAERLKGVDSTLKIQPAKLEDSAVYLCASSLGTSGIKSGNEQFFGPGTRLTVL.

The chain combines TRBV30 with TRBJ1-1; D is undetermined. Germline V lookup: CDR1 GTSNPN, CDR2 SVGIG (reference sequence). This CDR3 is built from 13 residues. V was shortened by 3 bases and J by 6 bases, with 14 bases between the two germline ends. The CDR3 DNA sequence: TGTGCCTGGAGACCATCAAGTACTTCTGAAGCTTTCTTT. It encodes CAWRPSSTSEAFF.

This chain uses TRBV30 with TRBJ1-1, with D possibly being TRBD1 (6 bases). CDR1 is GTSNPN and CDR2 is SVGIG in the germline V gene (reference sequence). The CDR3 covers 13 residues. V lost 2 bases to trimming and J lost 1 base, with 8 bases between them. The CDR3 DNA sequence: TGTGCCTGGAGTAGGGACACGAACACTGAAGCTTTCTTT. The encoded protein is CAWSRDTNTEAFF. Variable domain in full (rest from reference TRBV30 and TRBJ1-1): SQTIHQWPATLVQPVGSPLSLECTVEGTSNPNLYWYRQAAGRGLQLLFYSVGIGQISSEVPQNLSASRPQDRQFILSSKKLLLSDSGFYLCAWSRDTNTEAFFGQGTRLTVV.

The chain carries TRBV3-1 (or the pseudogene TRBV3-2) and TRBJ2-7, with a tentative D call TRBD2 (5 bases). Germline V gives CDR1 LGHDT, CDR2 YNNKEL (reference sequence). Trimming cost V 3 bases and J 4 bases, with 10 bases left between them. CDR3 size: 13 residues. CDR3 sequence (DNA): TGTGCCAGCAGCCAGAGGGTTGCTTACGAGCAGTACTTC. It codes for CASSQRVAYEQYF.

This chain connects TRBV30 to TRBJ1-2; 7 bases map to TRBD1. The V and J ends lost 3 bases and 2 bases, in that order; junction bases with no gene match: 3. This CDR3 comprises 13 residues. Germline CDR1 reads GTSNPN; CDR2 reads SVGIG (reference sequence). The CDR3 DNA sequence: TGTGCCTGGAGCGGCAGGGGGAACTATGGCTACACCTTC. Protein: CAWSGRGNYGYTF.

The V and J genes are TRBV6-2 or TRBV6-3 and TRBJ2-5; weak D call: TRBD2 (7 bases). Deletions cut 0 bases from V and 0 bases from J, with 11 bases between. This CDR3 spans 16 amino acids. Germline-derived CDR1 and CDR2 are MNHEY and SVGEGT. In DNA form, the CDR3 reads TGTGCCAGCAGTTACTCGGGGCGGGGGCACCAAGAGACCCAGTACTTC. This codes for CASSYSGRGHQETQYF.

The chain links TRBV7-9 to TRBJ2-7; tentative D call: TRBD2 (6 bases). This CDR3 has 15 amino acids. CDR1 is SEHNR and CDR2 is FQNEAQ in the germline V gene (reference sequence). Trimming took off 1 base at V and 0 bases at J, with 10 bases between the two ends. CDR3 residues: CASSLESGYSYEQYF. In DNA form, the CDR3 reads TGTGCCAGCAGCTTAGAAAGCGGGTACTCCTACGAGCAGTACTTC.

The chain couples TRBV3-1 (or the pseudogene TRBV3-2) to TRBJ1-5, with D perhaps TRBD1 (6 bases). Germline loops: CDR1 LGHDT, CDR2 YNNKEL (reference sequence). The length of the CDR3 is 15 residues. V shed 2 bases and J shed 6 bases, with 14 bases lying between them. Here the CDR3 DNA reads TGTGCCAGCAGCCAAAGGCGTGGGGGCGGTCAGCCCCAGCATTTT. It translates to CASSQRRGGGQPQHF.

The chain uses TRBV29-1 and TRBJ1-6; a weak D match, TRBD1 (5 bases). Between the trimmed V and J ends, which lost 4 bases and 7 bases, there was a span of 14 bases. Germline V CDR1 and CDR2: SQVTM, ANQGSEA. This CDR3 has 14 residues. The CDR3: CSVGAGPGNSPLHF. In nucleotides, the CDR3 is TGCAGCGTTGGTGCGGGGCCGGGGAATTCACCCCTCCACTTT.

This rearrangement joins TRBV6-2 or TRBV6-3 to TRBJ1-1, with D maybe TRBD1 (5 bases). The CDR3 sequence is 14 residues long. The V end was cut by 5 bases, the J end by 6 bases, with 16 bases between. The germline CDR1 and CDR2 sequences are MNHEY and SVGEGT. CDR3 DNA sequence: TGTGCCAGCAGTCCGGGGACTCTAGGCGCTGAAGCTTTCTTT. Its protein is CASSPGTLGAEAFF.

The rearrangement uses TRBV19 and TRBJ2-5; 9 bases fit TRBD1. In germline, CDR1 is LNHDA, CDR2 SQIVND (reference sequence). Trimming cost V 3 bases and J 5 bases; bases outside gene matches: 10. This CDR3 has 16 residues. The chain's CDR3 is CASSIGGTGRRETQYF. CDR3 DNA sequence: TGTGCCAGTAGTATTGGGGGGACAGGGAGACGGGAGACCCAGTACTTC.